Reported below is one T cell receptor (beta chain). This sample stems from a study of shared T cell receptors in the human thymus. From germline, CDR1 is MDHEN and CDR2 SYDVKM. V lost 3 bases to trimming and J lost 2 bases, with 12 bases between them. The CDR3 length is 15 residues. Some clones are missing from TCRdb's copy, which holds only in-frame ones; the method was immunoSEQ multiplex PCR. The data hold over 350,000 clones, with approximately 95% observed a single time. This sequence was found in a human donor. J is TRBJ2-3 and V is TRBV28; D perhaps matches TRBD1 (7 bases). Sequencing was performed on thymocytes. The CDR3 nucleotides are TGTGCCAGCAGTTTTCCGGAGGGGGCCACAGATACGCAGTATTTT. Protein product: CASSFPEGATDTQYF.